This T cell receptor (beta chain) was observed in a study of CXCR3-negative and CXCR3-positive naive CD8 T cells. General study results and limits: The study found more hydrophobic TRB CDR3s in CXCR3-positive naive cells than in CXCR3-negative naive cells.

The TRB libraries of cDNA were built by UMI-labeled 5' RACE. Reanalyzing the 5' RACE reads, TCRdb keeps one entry per CDR3 protein, without DNA. This sample's table has about 120,000 distinct CDR3 sequences. A remark on this clonotype: Its antigen is unidentified.

Germline V lookup: CDR1 SGHRS, CDR2 YFSETQ. This CDR3 has 14 amino acids. The clonotype originates from a human donor in good health. Some clones in this sample may be carry-over from other donors' samples. Material: naive CXCR3+ CD8+ T cells from blood. Sample subset: CD45RO-CCR7+CD27+CD95- naive CD8+ T cells expressing CXCR3 (TNR3+). The chain uses TRBV5-1 and TRBJ2-7. The CDR3 protein is CASSLTAISYEQYF.